The rows below give T cell receptor beta chains drawn from one sample of a study of CD8+CD57+ T cells in acquired aplastic anemia. TCRdb fed the reads into MiXCR, producing one record per CDR3 protein. Seen here are fewer than 250,000 distinct CDR3 sequences, 40% to 50% observed once, and the top ten hold 7% to 9.5%. Sequenced material: sorted CD4+, CD8+, or CD8+CD57+ T cells (not recorded which) from PBMCs. These receptor sequences come from a human donor with aplastic anemia. The CDR3 runs from the conserved cysteine through the conserved F or W. Each record gives: clone size, D gene, J gene, CDR3 length, V gene, CDR3 protein, CDR3 DNA. D genes are given only for firm matches. A row's size may be missing; if present it is once, few, many or a size class.

abundance: -; d_gene: -; j_gene: TRBJ1-6; len: 15; v_gene: TRBV4-2; CDR3aa: CASSQDRQSNSPLHF; CDR3nt: TGTGCCAGCAGCCAAGATAGGCAATCTAATTCACCCCTCCACTTT
abundance: few; d_gene: -; j_gene: TRBJ1-5; len: 15; v_gene: TRBV30; CDR3aa: CAWSVPDRSNQPQHF; CDR3nt: TGTGCCTGGAGTGTTCCCGACAGGAGCAATCAGCCCCAGCATTTT
abundance: many; d_gene: -; j_gene: TRBJ1-1; len: 14; v_gene: TRBV7-9; CDR3aa: CASSPSDGWLEAFF; CDR3nt: TGTGCCAGCAGCCCTTCGGACGGCTGGCTTGAAGCTTTCTTT
abundance: many; d_gene: -; j_gene: TRBJ1-6; len: 14; v_gene: TRBV30; CDR3aa: CAWGGLTYNSPLHF; CDR3nt: TGTGCCTGGGGAGGGCTCACCTATAATTCACCCCTCCACTTT
abundance: -; d_gene: -; j_gene: TRBJ1-2; len: 12; v_gene: TRBV7-2; CDR3aa: CASSLRSYGYTF; CDR3nt: TGTGCCAGCAGCTTAAGGTCTTATGGCTACACCTTC
abundance: few; d_gene: TRBD1; j_gene: TRBJ2-1; len: 17; v_gene: TRBV27; CDR3aa: CASSLFTGQGSYNEQFF; CDR3nt: TGTGCCAGCAGTTTATTCACGGGACAGGGCTCCTACAATGAGCAGTTCTTC
abundance: few; d_gene: TRBD1; j_gene: TRBJ2-1; len: 18; v_gene: TRBV5-8; CDR3aa: CASSLALMGQGRRNEQFF; CDR3nt: TGTGCCAGCAGCTTGGCCTTAATGGGACAGGGTCGGCGGAATGAGCAGTTCTTC
abundance: many; d_gene: -; j_gene: TRBJ2-1; len: 15; v_gene: TRBV19; CDR3aa: CASRATLSDYNEQFF; CDR3nt: TGTGCCAGTAGAGCGACGTTGAGCGATTACAATGAGCAGTTCTTC
abundance: -; d_gene: -; j_gene: TRBJ2-3; len: 13; v_gene: TRBV14; CDR3aa: CASSQEGWGAQYF; CDR3nt: TGTGCCAGCAGCCAAGAAGGGTGGGGCGCGCAGTATTTT
abundance: few; d_gene: -; j_gene: TRBJ1-6; len: 14; v_gene: TRBV20-1; CDR3aa: CSYKQGRYNSPLHF; CDR3nt: TGCAGTTACAAACAGGGACGGTATAATTCACCCCTCCACTTT
abundance: -; d_gene: TRBD1; j_gene: TRBJ2-7; len: 12; v_gene: TRBV12-3/TRBV12-4; CDR3aa: CASRQDRGEQYF; CDR3nt: TGTGCCAGCAGACAAGACAGGGGCGAGCAGTACTTC
abundance: -; d_gene: -; j_gene: TRBJ1-3; len: 14; v_gene: TRBV5-4; CDR3aa: CASSAPGDGNTIYF; CDR3nt: TGTGCCAGCAGCGCGCCCGGGGACGGAAACACCATATATTTT
abundance: many; d_gene: TRBD2; j_gene: TRBJ2-3; len: 16; v_gene: TRBV9; CDR3aa: CASSVFTSGSRDTQYF; CDR3nt: TGTGCCAGCAGCGTATTCACTAGCGGGAGTAGGGATACGCAGTATTTT
abundance: -; d_gene: TRBD1; j_gene: TRBJ1-1; len: 15; v_gene: TRBV20-1; CDR3aa: CSARFSGTVNTEAFF; CDR3nt: TGCAGTGCTAGATTTTCCGGGACAGTGAACACTGAAGCTTTCTTT
abundance: -; d_gene: -; j_gene: TRBJ1-3; len: 16; v_gene: TRBV15; CDR3aa: CATSRDRVGTGNTIYF; CDR3nt: TGTGCCACCAGCAGAGATCGGGTCGGCACTGGAAACACCATATATTTT
abundance: -; d_gene: TRBD1; j_gene: TRBJ2-7; len: 15; v_gene: TRBV10-2; CDR3aa: CASRTGTGGAYEQYF; CDR3nt: TGCGCCAGCAGGACCGGGACAGGGGGGGCCTACGAGCAGTACTTC
abundance: -; d_gene: -; j_gene: TRBJ2-7; len: 13; v_gene: TRBV5-1; CDR3aa: CASSLDGLYEQYF; CDR3nt: TGCGCCAGCAGCTTGGACGGGTTATACGAGCAGTACTTC
abundance: -; d_gene: TRBD2; j_gene: TRBJ2-2; len: 16; v_gene: TRBV7-9; CDR3aa: CASSLGTSWVTGELFF; CDR3nt: TGTGCCAGCAGCTTAGGGACTAGTTGGGTTACCGGGGAGCTGTTTTTT
abundance: -; d_gene: -; j_gene: TRBJ1-1; len: 14; v_gene: TRBV5-1; CDR3aa: CASSLNSVNSEAFF; CDR3nt: TGCGCCAGCAGCTTGAACTCAGTTAACTCTGAAGCTTTCTTT
abundance: many; d_gene: -; j_gene: TRBJ2-2; len: 13; v_gene: TRBV4-1; CDR3aa: CATQWPQTGELFF; CDR3nt: TGCGCCACCCAGTGGCCCCAAACCGGGGAGCTGTTTTTT
abundance: many; d_gene: -; j_gene: TRBJ2-7; len: 16; v_gene: TRBV11-2; CDR3aa: CASSLDPREFTYEQYF; CDR3nt: TGTGCCAGCAGCTTAGATCCCAGGGAGTTCACCTACGAGCAGTACTTC
abundance: -; d_gene: TRBD1; j_gene: TRBJ1-5; len: 15; v_gene: TRBV10-1; CDR3aa: CASRSGQEFNQPQHF; CDR3nt: TGCGCCAGCAGAAGTGGACAGGAGTTCAATCAGCCCCAGCATTTT
abundance: many; d_gene: -; j_gene: TRBJ2-3; len: 13; v_gene: TRBV20-1; CDR3aa: CSADGTSTDTQYF; CDR3nt: TGCAGTGCCGATGGGACTAGCACAGATACGCAGTATTTT
abundance: many; d_gene: TRBD2; j_gene: TRBJ2-1; len: 17; v_gene: TRBV13; CDR3aa: CASSTLAGGSSYNEQFF; CDR3nt: TGTGCCAGCAGCACCCTAGCGGGGGGGAGCTCCTACAATGAGCAGTTCTTC
abundance: -; d_gene: TRBD2; j_gene: TRBJ2-3; len: 15; v_gene: TRBV4-3; CDR3aa: CATAYLAGGYNEQYF; CDR3nt: TGCGCCACCGCGTATTTGGCGGGGGGATACAATGAGCAGTATTTT
abundance: -; d_gene: TRBD2; j_gene: TRBJ2-1; len: 13; v_gene: TRBV29-1; CDR3aa: CSAKGTSGNEQFF; CDR3nt: TGCAGTGCAAAGGGGACTAGCGGCAATGAGCAGTTCTTC
abundance: -; d_gene: TRBD2; j_gene: TRBJ2-7; len: 15; v_gene: TRBV7-2; CDR3aa: CASSPVGTSDYEQYF; CDR3nt: TGTGCCAGCAGCCCTGTAGGGACTAGCGACTACGAGCAGTACTTC
abundance: -; d_gene: -; j_gene: TRBJ1-4; len: 11; v_gene: TRBV6-2/TRBV6-3; CDR3aa: CASRNMEKLSF; CDR3nt: TGTGCCAGCAGGAACATGGAAAAACTGTCTTTT
abundance: -; d_gene: -; j_gene: TRBJ2-1; len: 13; v_gene: TRBV2; CDR3aa: CASSLVRLGEQFF; CDR3nt: TGTGCCAGCAGCTTAGTACGACTAGGTGAGCAGTTCTTC
abundance: many; d_gene: TRBD1; j_gene: TRBJ2-1; len: 14; v_gene: TRBV20-1; CDR3aa: CSAKAGGIYNEQFF; CDR3nt: TGCAGTGCTAAGGCAGGGGGCATCTACAATGAGCAGTTCTTC
abundance: many; d_gene: -; j_gene: TRBJ2-7; len: 14; v_gene: TRBV20-1; CDR3aa: CSARDQDNSYEQYF; CDR3nt: TGCAGTGCTAGAGATCAAGACAACTCCTACGAGCAGTACTTC
abundance: -; d_gene: TRBD1; j_gene: TRBJ2-5; len: 16; v_gene: TRBV14; CDR3aa: CASSQGDRDDQETQYF; CDR3nt: TGTGCCAGCTCACAGGGGGACAGGGACGACCAAGAGACCCAGTACTTC
abundance: -; d_gene: -; j_gene: TRBJ1-1; len: 12; v_gene: TRBV7-9; CDR3aa: CASSLIQTEAFF; CDR3nt: TGTGCCAGCAGCTTAATCCAGACTGAAGCTTTCTTT
abundance: -; d_gene: -; j_gene: TRBJ1-1; len: 14; v_gene: TRBV15; CDR3aa: CATSREQSNTEAFF; CDR3nt: TGTGCCACCAGCAGAGAACAGTCGAACACTGAAGCTTTCTTT
abundance: many; d_gene: -; j_gene: TRBJ2-7; len: 15; v_gene: TRBV2; CDR3aa: CASSGTDPLIYEQYF; CDR3nt: TGTGCCAGCAGTGGAACAGACCCATTAATATACGAGCAGTACTTC
abundance: -; d_gene: -; j_gene: TRBJ1-1; len: 14; v_gene: TRBV10-3; CDR3aa: CAISGDKGNTEAFF; CDR3nt: TGTGCCATCAGTGGGGATAAGGGGAACACTGAAGCTTTCTTT
abundance: few; d_gene: TRBD2; j_gene: TRBJ2-1; len: 14; v_gene: TRBV3-1; CDR3aa: CASSQERGINEQFF; CDR3nt: TGTGCCAGCAGCCAAGAGCGGGGGATCAATGAGCAGTTCTTC
abundance: -; d_gene: -; j_gene: TRBJ2-7; len: 14; v_gene: TRBV27; CDR3aa: CASRDGSPSYEQYF; CDR3nt: TGTGCCAGCAGAGATGGGTCCCCCTCCTACGAGCAGTACTTC
abundance: -; d_gene: -; j_gene: TRBJ2-3; len: 18; v_gene: TRBV3-1; CDR3aa: CASSQDYGRIPVADTQYF; CDR3nt: TGTGCCAGCAGCCAAGATTACGGTCGGATTCCTGTCGCAGATACGCAGTATTTT
abundance: few; d_gene: TRBD2; j_gene: TRBJ2-7; len: 15; v_gene: TRBV20-1; CDR3aa: CSAGESGVPLYEQYF; CDR3nt: TGCAGTGCTGGGGAGAGCGGGGTTCCACTCTACGAGCAGTACTTC
abundance: few; d_gene: -; j_gene: TRBJ2-7; len: 14; v_gene: TRBV2; CDR3aa: CATSRQDSGVEQYF; CDR3nt: TGTGCCACCTCAAGGCAGGACAGTGGTGTCGAGCAGTACTTC
abundance: -; d_gene: -; j_gene: TRBJ1-2; len: 16; v_gene: TRBV2; CDR3aa: CASSQGVERARDGYTF; CDR3nt: TGTGCCAGCAGCCAAGGTGTAGAAAGGGCCCGGGATGGCTACACCTTC
abundance: many; d_gene: -; j_gene: TRBJ1-1; len: 15; v_gene: TRBV7-9; CDR3aa: CASSLLWDTNTEAFF; CDR3nt: TGTGCCAGCAGCCTCCTTTGGGACACTAACACTGAAGCTTTCTTT
abundance: -; d_gene: -; j_gene: TRBJ1-1; len: 14; v_gene: TRBV10-2; CDR3aa: CASSDRDADFEAFF; CDR3nt: TGCGCCAGCAGTGACCGGGACGCAGACTTTGAAGCTTTCTTT
abundance: few; d_gene: -; j_gene: TRBJ1-2; len: 15; v_gene: TRBV27; CDR3aa: CASSPQGGVGDGYTF; CDR3nt: TGTGCCAGCAGTCCGCAAGGGGGGGTCGGGGATGGCTACACCTTC
abundance: many; d_gene: -; j_gene: TRBJ2-3; len: 17; v_gene: TRBV7-9; CDR3aa: CASSLVPGEGDTDTQYF; CDR3nt: TGTGCCAGCAGCTTAGTTCCTGGGGAGGGGGACACAGATACGCAGTATTTT
abundance: -; d_gene: -; j_gene: TRBJ2-5; len: 12; v_gene: TRBV19; CDR3aa: CASRDRPGRLYF; CDR3nt: TGTGCCAGTAGAGACAGACCGGGCCGGCTATACTTC
abundance: -; d_gene: -; j_gene: TRBJ1-1; len: 11; v_gene: TRBV7-7; CDR3aa: CASSSDTEAFF; CDR3nt: TGTGCTAGCAGCTCCGACACTGAAGCTTTCTTT